The 13 T cell receptor beta chains below come from one sample, sequenced in a study of shared clonotypes between healthy human individuals. Repertoires were generated with immunoSEQ multiplex PCR, while TCRdb's copy carries only in-frame clones and drops some. The sample holds more than 1 million clones, approximately 78% seen once. The sequencing sample was made of memory CD4+ T cells from PBMCs. Subset meaning: CD45RA-negative fraction. The receptor set was obtained from a man younger than 35 in good health. Some clones in this sample may be carry-over from other donors' samples.

This clone is a singleton in its sample. This chain links TRBV2 with TRBJ1-2, with a weak D call TRBD1 (6 bases). The V gene lost 8 bases and the J gene lost 8 bases, with 15 bases spanning the gap. Per the germline V gene, CDR1 is SNHLY and CDR2 is FYNNEI. CDR3 length equals 12 residues. The CDR3: CASSTGGQGYTF. CDR3 nucleotides: TGTGCCAGCTCGACCGGAGGACAGGGCTACACCTTC. The whole variable domain, remainder taken from reference TRBV2 and TRBJ1-2, is EPEVTQTPSHQVTQMGQEVILRCVPISNHLYFYWYRQILGQKVEFLVSFYNNEISEKSEIFDDQFSVERPDGSNFTLKIRSTKLEDSAMYFCASSTGGQGYTFGSGTRLTVV.

The rearrangement uses TRBV5-1 and TRBJ2-7; 11 bases fit TRBD2. After removal of 0 bases from V and 4 bases from J, the junction contained 6 bases not matched to a gene. CDR3 length equals 16 residues. Per germline, CDR1 SGHRS and CDR2 YFSETQ. The CDR3: CASSLAMTSGIYEQYF. The CDR3 bases are TGCGCCAGCAGCTTGGCTATGACTAGCGGGATATACGAGCAGTACTTC.

The chain recombines TRBV10-3 with TRBJ2-3; no clear D gene. The CDR3 loop spans 16 amino acids. The germline CDR1 and CDR2 sequences are ENHRY and SYGVKD. V lost 0 bases and J lost 1, with 11 bases in between. CDR3 amino acids: CAISESGTKRTDTQYF. CDR3 sequence (DNA): TGTGCCATCAGTGAGTCTGGCACCAAGCGCACAGATACGCAGTATTTT.

J is TRBJ1-4 and V is TRBV10-3, with 7 bases fitting TRBD1. V lost 10 bases and J lost 7; bases outside the gene matches: 12. The germline CDR1 and CDR2 sequences are ENHRY and SYGVKD. The CDR3 sequence is 14 residues long. Here the CDR3 reads CATSTGVGGEKLFF. The CDR3 DNA sequence: TGTGCCACCTCAACAGGGGTCGGCGGTGAAAAACTGTTTTTT.

The chain joins TRBV6-5 to TRBJ2-7; weak D call: TRBD2 (6 bases). The CDR3 sequence is 13 residues long. Trimming took 6 bases from V and 3 from J, leaving 12 bases between them. Germline CDR1 is MNHEY and CDR2 is SVGAGI. The CDR3 DNA reads as TGTGCCAGCAGAATGACTAGTATCTACGAGCAGTACTTC. It codes for CASRMTSIYEQYF.

V gene TRBV30 combines with J gene TRBJ1-6; D call uncertain. The V gene lost 4 bases and the J gene lost 6 bases, with 10 bases spanning the gap. The CDR3 has 13 amino acids. Per the germline V gene, CDR1 is GTSNPN and CDR2 is SVGIG (reference sequence). The CDR3 spells CAWKGSLNSPLHF. The DNA of the CDR3 is TGTGCCTGGAAAGGGAGCCTTAATTCACCCCTCCACTTT. The entire variable domain, with the rest obtained from reference TRBV30 and TRBJ1-6, is as follows: SQTIHQWPATLVQPVGSPLSLECTVEGTSNPNLYWYRQAAGRGLQLLFYSVGIGQISSEVPQNLSASRPQDRQFILSSKKLLLSDSGFYLCAWKGSLNSPLHFGNGTRLTVT.

This chain connects TRBV6-5 to TRBJ2-5; TRBD2 matches at 9 bases. Near its end, the DNA agrees better with TRBJ2-7, so the J call may be wrong. Germline V lookup: CDR1 MNHEY, CDR2 SVGAGI. The CDR3 consists of 15 residues. CDR3: CASSHSGSSFYEQYF. CDR3 nucleotide sequence: TGTGCCAGCAGTCATAGCGGGAGTTCCTTCTACGAGCAGTACTTC.

The V call is TRBV6-5, the J call TRBJ1-3; tentative D call: TRBD1 (5 bases). CDR1 and CDR2 (germline): MNHEY, SVGAGI. The CDR3 extends over 13 amino acids. The V and J ends lost 8 bases and 4 bases respectively, with 12 bases between them. CDR3 sequence (DNA): TGTGCCAGCGGGAGGGACTACGGAAACACCATATATTTT. It is translated as CASGRDYGNTIYF.

This rearrangement joins TRBV28 to TRBJ1-1; 9 nucleotides agree with TRBD1. Germline V gene data show CDR1 as MDHEN and CDR2 as SYDVKM. The CDR3 contains 15 residues. Germline trimming cut 6 bases from V and 4 bases from J; bases unmatched to any gene: 9. The CDR3 bases are TGTGCCAGCAGCGAGACAGGGGGAGGGCGCACTGAAGCTTTCTTT. Amino acids: CASSETGGGRTEAFF.

The chain recombines TRBV5-4 with TRBJ2-2; TRBD1 agrees at 9 bases. The CDR3 contains 15 residues. Trimming removed 4 bases from V and 4 bases from J; junction bases left unmatched: 5. CDR1 SGHNT and CDR2 YYREEE come from the germline V gene (reference sequence). The CDR3 region is CASSPRQGGTGELFF. The CDR3 DNA follows: TGTGCCAGCAGCCCACGACAGGGGGGCACCGGGGAGCTGTTTTTT. Full variable domain (remainder filled in from reference TRBV5-4 and TRBJ2-2): ETGVTQSPTHLIKTRGQQVTLRCSSQSGHNTVSWYQQALGQGPQFIFQYYREEENGRGNFPPRFSGLQFPNYSSELNVNALELDDSALYLCASSPRQGGTGELFFGEGSRLTVL.

This rearrangement joins TRBV18 to TRBJ2-3, with D possibly TRBD1 on 6 matching bases. V was clipped by 2 bases and J by 3 bases, with 12 bases between them. The CDR3 is 15 amino acids. Germline CDR1 KGHSH, CDR2 LQKENI. The CDR3 loop is CASSPTPGTTDTQYF. In nucleotides, the CDR3 is TGTGCCAGCTCACCAACCCCGGGGACAACAGATACGCAGTATTTT.

This clone has at least ten counts. This chain links TRBV4-1 with TRBJ1-3, with a tentative D call TRBD1 (6 bases). Germline CDR1 is MGHRA and CDR2 is YSYEKL. V lost 1 base, J lost 0 bases, and 16 bases lay in between. The CDR3 length is 18 residues. The CDR3 nucleotides read TGCGCCAGCAGCCAAGCCCCGCCCCAGGGGAGCTCTGGAAACACCATATATTTT. Translating it yields CASSQAPPQGSSGNTIYF.

The chain employs TRBV19 and TRBJ1-5; D remains unclear. The length of the CDR3 is 13 residues. Germline V gives CDR1 LNHDA, CDR2 SQIVND (reference sequence). Here the CDR3 DNA reads TGTGCTGCGAGCCGGGTACGCAATCAGCCCCAGCATTTT. It is translated as CAASRVRNQPQHF.